A single sample is the source of the 20 T cell receptor beta chains below, sequenced in a study of T cells in women clearing cervical HPV infection. The repertoire was sequenced with immunoSEQ multiplex PCR; TCRdb's copy has only in-frame clones and lacks some. Here the sample table reports tens of thousands of clones. The sequenced sample consisted of blood buffy coat. These receptors originate from a woman aged 18 to 69 with a cervical HPV16 infection that either progressed to CIN3+ or cleared (not recorded which).

A remark on this clone: The read ends 3 residues shy of where the CDR3 ends; the end is completed using the germline J gene. The chain joins TRBV11-2 to TRBJ2-2; D not certain. This CDR3 is 13 amino acids long. Germline V gives CDR1 SGHAT, CDR2 FQNNGV. Trimming took 5 bases from V and 1 from J, leaving 5 bases between them. CDR3 DNA, as far as it was read: TGTGCCAGCAGCCTATGGAACACCGGGGAG. It translates to CASSLWNTGE. The whole CDR3 region reads CASSLWNTGELFF. The full variable domain, in which reference TRBV11-2 and TRBJ2-2 provide the parts outside the CDR3, is EAGVAQSPRYKIIEKRQSVAFWCNPISGHATLYWYQQILGQGPKLLIQFQNNGVVDDSQLPKDRFSAERLKGVDSTLKIQPAKLEDSAVYLCASSLWNTGELFFGEGSRLTVL.

The CDR3 sequence: CASSPGQERIYGYTF. The covered CDR3 bases are TGTGCCAGCAGCCCCGGACAGGAGCGTATCTATGGC. V is TRBV14 and J is TRBJ1-2, with TRBD1 identical over 7 bases. The CDR3 end is not reached by the read, which stops 3 residues before it; the germline J gene fills it in. This CDR3 is built from 15 residues. In germline, CDR1 is SGHDN, CDR2 FVKESK. The V segment lost 4 bases and the J segment 4 bases; nucleotides outside the gene matches: 9. Combining the CDR3 with reference TRBV14 and TRBJ1-2 gives the whole variable domain EAGVTQFPSHSVIEKGQTVTLRCDPISGHDNLYWYRRVMGKEIKFLLHFVKESKQDESGMPNNRFLAERTGGTYSTLKVQPAELEDSGVYFCASSPGQERIYGYTFGSGTRLTVV.

Note on this clone: The read terminates 3 residues before the CDR3 end, so the remaining end is supplied by the germline J gene. The genes are TRBV4-1 and TRBJ2-5, with D possibly being TRBD1 (5 bases). Trimming shortened V by 2 bases and J by 5 bases, and 15 bases separated the two germline ends. CDR3 size: 15 residues. Germline CDR1 MGHRA, CDR2 YSYEKL. CDR3 amino acids: CASSQYQLDIETQYF. CDR3 DNA (partial): TGCGCCAGCAGCCAATACCAGTTGGACATCGAGACC.

Comments on this clone: From the germline J gene comes the end of the CDR3, since the read stops 3 residues before it. The chain has TRBV7-3 and TRBJ2-2, with TRBD1 identical over 10 bases. The trim removed 5 bases at V and 3 bases at J, leaving 6 bases unmatched. The CDR3 is made up of 16 amino acids. Germline lookup yields CDR1 SGHTA and CDR2 FQGTGA. The CDR3 bases that were read are TGTGCCAGCAGCCGTCAGACAGGGGGCCACACCGGGGAG. It codes for CASSRQTGGHTGE. The full CDR3 protein is CASSRQTGGHTGELFF.

To note about this clone: The missing CDR3 end, 3 residues past where the read stops, is filled in from the germline J gene. V and J are TRBV5-1 and TRBJ2-2; D is undetermined. The CDR3 is 14 amino acids. Germline CDR1 and CDR2: SGHRS and YFSETQ. V lost 1 base to trimming and J lost 6 bases, with 10 bases between them. CDR3 DNA (partial): TGCGCCAGCAGCTTGAGTCCAGTGCCCGGGGAG. It codes for CASSLSPVPGE. The CDR3 in full is CASSLSPVPGELFF.

Of note for this clone: The CDR3 is cut off 3 residues early in the read; its end comes from the germline J gene. The chain has TRBV19 and TRBJ2-1, with TRBD2 identical over 8 bases. Per the germline V gene, CDR1 is LNHDA and CDR2 is SQIVND (reference sequence). J lost 8 bases, V lost 1 base, and 7 bases had no gene match. The CDR3 extends over 15 amino acids. The sequenced part of the CDR3 DNA is TGTGCCAGTAGTATAGGAGCGGGAGTTCCGGATGAG. Its protein product is CASSIGAGVPDE. The whole CDR3 protein reads CASSIGAGVPDEQFF.

Worth noting for this clone: Read coverage stops 3 residues before the CDR3 terminus; the germline J gene supplies the remainder. V and J are TRBV4-1 and TRBJ1-1, with 7 bases aligning to TRBD1. This CDR3 is built from 15 residues. Germline V CDR1 and CDR2: MGHRA, YSYEKL. After removal of 4 bases from V and 7 bases from J, the junction contained 12 bases not matched to a gene. The sequenced CDR3 bases are TGCGCCAGCAGCCTTCTTGGACAGGCTGGAATTGAA. It is translated as CASSLLGQAGIE. The whole CDR3 region reads CASSLLGQAGIEAFF.

The CDR3 DNA, read in part, is TGTGCCAGCAGCTTATTCGAGGGGCCGCCTTCTGGAAACACC. Protein sequence: CASSLFEGPPSGNT. The whole CDR3 sequence is CASSLFEGPPSGNTIYF. This chain connects TRBV7-8 to TRBJ1-3; D is perhaps TRBD1 (5 bases). Read data end 3 residues before the CDR3 end; the end is taken from the germline J gene. This CDR3 region has 17 residues. Germline lookup yields CDR1 SGHVS and CDR2 FQNEAQ. V was clipped by 2 bases and J by 1 base, with 15 bases between them.

A remark on this clone: The read gets to within 3 residues of the CDR3 end, and the germline J gene fills in the rest. The genes are TRBV19 and TRBJ1-1; D remains ambiguous. Trimming removed 5 bases from V and 4 bases from J, with 11 bases in between. Germline V CDR1 and CDR2: LNHDA, SQIVND (reference sequence). The CDR3 has 13 amino acids. CDR3 loop: CASSVQRGTEAFF. CDR3 DNA (partial): TGTGCCAGTAGTGTCCAAAGAGGCACTGAA.

As regards this clone: The CDR3 goes on 3 residues after the read ends, and that part is filled in from the germline J gene. The chain carries TRBV5-1 and TRBJ2-7, with D maybe TRBD1 (6 bases). Germline V gene data show CDR1 as SGHRS and CDR2 as YFSETQ. Trimming cost V 3 bases and J 3 bases, with 10 bases left between them. This CDR3 comprises 13 residues. The CDR3 DNA, read in part, is TGCGCCAGCAGCTCGGACAGTTTCTACGAG. This gives the protein CASSSDSFYE. The CDR3 as a whole reads CASSSDSFYEQYF.

As for this clone: The DNA ends 3 residues before the CDR3 does, and the rest of the CDR3 is filled in from the germline J gene. This chain joins TRBV30 and TRBJ2-3, with D unresolved. The CDR3 consists of 12 residues. Germline V CDR1 and CDR2: GTSNPN, SVGIG (reference sequence). V gave up 8 bases and J gave up 2 bases, with 11 bases separating them. The covered CDR3 bases are TGTGCCCTAAGGGTCTTCACAGATACG. Its translation is CALRVFTDT. In full, the CDR3 reads CALRVFTDTQYF.

Note on this clone: The CDR3 end lies 3 residues beyond the end of the read and is filled in from the germline J gene. The V call is TRBV6-2 or TRBV6-3, the J call TRBJ2-3, with 7 positions matching TRBD2. CDR3 size: 15 residues. Germline CDR1 MNHEY, CDR2 SVGEGT. After removal of 3 bases from V and 0 bases from J, the junction contained 3 bases not matched to a gene. CDR3 protein: CASSYLAESTDTQYF. The covered CDR3 bases are TGTGCCAGCAGTTATCTAGCGGAGAGCACAGATACG.

For this clone: The read ends 3 residues shy of where the CDR3 ends; the end is completed using the germline J gene. The chain combines TRBV13 with TRBJ2-5; the D is unclear. The germline gives CDR1 PRHDT, CDR2 FYEKMQ (reference sequence). The V and J ends lost 1 base and 5 bases respectively, with 17 bases between them. CDR3 size: 16 residues. The covered CDR3 bases are TGTGCCAGCAGCTTAGAGGGTTTTGGCCCAAAGGAGACC. This sequence encodes CASSLEGFGPKET. The whole CDR3 sequence reads CASSLEGFGPKETQYF.

In regard to this clone: Coverage ceases 3 residues before the CDR3 finishes, and the germline J gene fills in the end. This sequence joins TRBV11-2 and TRBJ2-5, with unresolved D. The germline gives CDR1 SGHAT, CDR2 FQNNGV. The length of the CDR3 is 12 residues. Between the trimmed V and J ends, which lost 5 bases and 5 bases, there was a span of 9 bases. The CDR3 reads CASSPIRETQYF. The DNA read from the CDR3 is TGTGCCAGCAGCCCAATACGGGAGACC.

Comment on this clone: Sequencing ends 3 residues short of the CDR3 end; the germline J gene provides the rest. The chain is built from TRBV5-1 and TRBJ2-1, with 10 bases identical to TRBD1. Looked up from germline, CDR1 is SGHRS and CDR2 is YFSETQ. The CDR3 length is 14 residues. Losses at the gene ends were 4 bases for V and 7 bases for J; bases not matched to a gene: 5. The CDR3: CASSQDRGWNEQFF. The covered CDR3 bases are TGCGCCAGCAGCCAGGACAGGGGGTGGAATGAG.

Turning to this clone: From the germline J gene comes the end of the CDR3, since the read stops 3 residues before it. The J gene is TRBJ1-2, the V gene TRBV5-1; TRBD1 matches at 8 bases. The ends lost 4 bases at V and 1 base at J; junction bases unmatched: 3. The CDR3 runs to 14 residues. CDR1 and CDR2 (germline): SGHRS, YFSETQ. The DNA read from the CDR3 is TGCGCCAGCAGCGGACAGGGATTTAACTATGGC. Protein: CASSGQGFNYG. The full CDR3 sequence reads CASSGQGFNYGYTF.

About this clone itself: The read comes to an end 3 residues before the CDR3 does, leaving the germline J gene to fill in the end. The chain couples TRBV7-9 to TRBJ2-1; the D is unclear. The CDR3 extends over 12 amino acids. Germline CDR1 reads SEHNR; CDR2 reads FQNEAQ (reference sequence). The V end was cut by 2 bases, the J end by 7 bases, with 6 bases between. CDR3 sequence reads: CASSLRPNEQFF. The sequenced part of the CDR3 DNA is TGTGCCAGCAGCTTAAGGCCTAATGAG.

About this clone itself: The sequence runs out 3 residues before the end of the CDR3; the remainder is reconstructed from the germline J gene. V and J are TRBV25-1 and TRBJ2-7; 12 positions match TRBD2. CDR1 is MGHDK and CDR2 is SYGVNS in the germline V gene. Losses at the gene ends were 4 bases for V and 4 bases for J; bases not matched to a gene: 11. The CDR3 has 17 residues. The CDR3 sequence: CASSADLGLAGRYEQYF. The CDR3 DNA, read in part, is TGTGCCAGCAGTGCGGATCTTGGACTAGCGGGGAGGTACGAG.

As regards this clone: The read falls 3 residues short of the CDR3 end, and the missing part is taken from the germline J gene. This chain joins TRBV29-1 and TRBJ2-7; 9 bases are a match to TRBD1. The CDR3 is 12 amino acids. V lost 6 bases and J lost 5; bases outside the gene matches: 5. The germline V gene has CDR1 SQVTM and CDR2 ANQGSEA. The covered CDR3 bases are TGCAGCGTAGGGACAGGGCACCACGAG. It specifies CSVGTGHHE. In full, the CDR3 reads CSVGTGHHEQYF.

CDR3 loop: CASSPSSWTGGSGELFF. Partial CDR3 DNA: TGTGCCAGCTCACCATCGTCGTGGACAGGGGGCTCCGGGGAG. V is TRBV18 and J is TRBJ2-2; 11 nucleotides line up with TRBD1. The sequenced fragment ends 3 residues before the CDR3 boundary, so the rest is inferred from the germline J gene. The CDR3 is made up of 17 amino acids. CDR1 KGHSH and CDR2 LQKENI come from the germline V gene. With V trimmed by 2 bases and J by 6 bases, 8 bases remained unmatched.